This T cell receptor beta chain was profiled in a study of cytomegalovirus exposure and HLA in healthy donors. In the case of this clone: Its antigen is not identified.

Primers: 60 Vbeta forward and 13 Jbeta reverse. In the source study's methods: Some 10 million of 75 million to 85 million unique TCR beta chains were shared, per a later count. The data were produced by immunoSEQ multiplex PCR, yet TCRdb's version contains in-frame clones alone and is incomplete. The V and J calls and the clone size are those of that table, but D and trimming were determined from the DNA. This table holds approximately 180,000 clones, around 78% found once. V lost 6 bases, J lost 5 bases, and 6 bases stayed unmatched. Germline loops: CDR1 MNHNS, CDR2 SASEGT. The CDR3 covers 15 residues. Findings and limits, study-wide: In presence/absence analyses, roughly uniform sequencing depth across donors was assumed. According to reports, the classifier identified cytomegalovirus status with high specificity and sensitivity.

Sequenced material: PBMCs. V gene TRBV6-1 combines with J gene TRBJ2-3; 12 bases match TRBD2. The clonotype was recovered from a woman in her forties or fifties in good health and CMV-seropositive. CDR3 nucleotides: TGTGCCAGCAGCGGTGGACTAGCGGGGAAAGATACGCAGTATTTT. Translated, it gives CASSGGLAGKDTQYF.